This TCR beta chain was profiled in a study of blood T cells in healthy people across ages (dated by TCRdb to between 2014 and 2017). Some background on the complete study: In model experiments, template switching captured roughly one uniquely barcoded TCR beta cDNA molecule for every two T cells. The donors were divided into four age groups: young (average approximately 17 years), middle-aged (about 40), aged (about 62) and long-lived (approximately 74). For two donors (one aged 18 to 29 and one aged 80 or older), the study analyzed two additional independent replicas of 1 million unique cDNA reads from the same blood draw. Age-related changes in TCR beta repertoire diversity were measured in the study by deep sequencing normalized with unique cDNA molecular identifiers. Donors of different ages were randomly distributed across sequencing lanes to avoid experimental bias.

At the junction V is shortened by 3 bases and J by 5 bases; bases outside the gene matches: 6. Based on the germline V gene, the CDR1 and CDR2 sequences are SGHRS and YFSETQ. The CDR3 runs 14 amino acids, cysteine and phenylalanine included. The CDR3 DNA has 42 bases and is translated from base 1. Study-wide conclusions, independent of this receptor: The long-lived group showed more naive CD4+ T cells, fewer expanded clones and increased TCR diversity than the aged group, suggesting age selection. Estimates of total diversity from one million sequenced T cells were regarded as lower bounds and underestimates. The CMV infection status of donors was not known, potentially confounding age-related changes in expanded clonotypes. The percentage of naive T cells measured by flow cytometry correlated strongly with observed TCR beta diversity. Observed TCR beta diversity per million T cells fell roughly linearly with age, and a significant reduction was already apparent by age roughly 40. Because profiling used bulk unsorted PBMCs, naive and antigen-experienced compartments could not be compared conclusively.

The donors were about 40 Caucasian individuals from Russia, aged roughly 6 to 100 years, who were systemically healthy. Each donor gave approximately 10 milliliters of peripheral blood, collected into EDTA-treated Vacutainer tubes. Ficoll-Paque density-gradient centrifugation was used to isolate PBMCs, with at least 7 million per sample. Trizol reagent was used to extract total RNA from PBMCs, with at least 6 micrograms per sample. For every donor, flow cytometry on a PBMC aliquot measured the percentage of naive CD45RAhigh/CD27high T cells. Libraries were constructed by 5' RACE. The sequencer listed for this sample is Illumina HiSeq 2500. A second roughly 6 to 11 cycle PCR used a sample-barcoded 5' primer and a J-beta primer mix. Each TCR beta cDNA molecule received a unique molecular identifier from a template-switch 5' adaptor carrying 12 random nucleotides. At least 2.5 million CDR3-containing paired-end reads were obtained from each sample. First-strand cDNA was synthesized from all RNA with the Mint cDNA synthesis kit, primed by a TRBC-specific oligonucleotide. Following uracil-DNA glycosylase treatment, a first 18-cycle PCR with universal primers M1SS and BC2_uni_R was performed on all cDNA. On the study's bioinformatics: For normalization, 1 million high-quality reads were randomly selected from each sample, with every read carrying a distinct molecular identifier. Reads with shared molecular identifiers were discarded instead of being binned into consensus sequences. MiTCR, run with a Q25 quality threshold and the strictest error-elimination algorithm, handled CDR3 identification, clonotype clustering and error correction. A nonparametric unseen species model using Euler transformation provided a lower-bound estimate of total TCR beta diversity. TCRdb itself trimmed the public reads at Q25 with fastp, ran MiXCR and retained productive beta chains. Entries are consolidated by CDR3 protein sequence, retaining the most common genes and DNA. TCRdb's processing, not the authors' own work, is the source of the V and J calls. The sample yields fewer than 2,000,000 distinct CDR3 sequences; roughly a third were counted once. Jointly, the top ten make up roughly 10% of the sample.

This clonotype was recorded many times. Its antigen is still unknown. Base qualities are missing; no much larger clone stands one base away. The receptor comes from a woman aged 25 to 39 in good health. Sequencing was done on a sample of blood. The sequence is built from TRBV5-1 and TRBJ2-3; TRBD2 fits 7 bases in the junction. CDR3 sequence: CASSSGGGGDTQYF. Here is the DNA: TGCGCCAGCAGCTCAGGCGGCGGGGGAGATACGCAGTATTTT.